This passage covers 13 T cell receptor beta chains from one sample sequenced in a study of T cells in Graves' hyperthyroidism and ophthalmopathy. TCR beta CDR3 sequences were amplified from RNA transcripts. HTBI primers were used for first-round RT-PCR of the TCR CDR3. TCRdb used MiXCR to reprocess the multiplex PCR reads, holding one entry per CDR3 protein. The data show fewer than 550,000 distinct CDR3 sequences, more than 15% seen once. Sample: blood. The receptors derive from a woman in her late teens or twenties with Graves' hyperthyroidism.

This clonotype was counted only a few times. V usage is TRBV28 and J usage is TRBJ1-4; 7 bases are a match to TRBD1. The V gene end was trimmed by 3 bases and the J gene end by 8 bases; junction bases not matched to a gene: 6. This CDR3 spans 14 amino acids. In germline, CDR1 is MDHEN, CDR2 SYDVKM. The CDR3 here is CASSLRQGREKLFF. For the CDR3, the DNA is TGTGCCAGCAGTTTGCGACAGGGTAGGGAAAAACTGTTTTTT.

This clonotype has a handful of counts. The rearrangement links TRBV5-1 to TRBJ2-1, with TRBD2 matching 8 bases. The germline V gene encodes CDR1 SGHRS and CDR2 YFSETQ. V shed 6 bases, J shed 7 bases, and the junction held 12 bases outside the gene matches. CDR3 size: 15 residues. CDR3 residues: CASTARGERGNEQFF. The CDR3 nucleotides are TGCGCCAGCACCGCGAGAGGGGAGCGGGGGAATGAGCAGTTCTTC.

This sequence joins TRBV5-1 and TRBJ1-1; possible D gene TRBD1, 6 bases. Trimming left V 4 bases short and J 1 base short, with 17 bases between. CDR3 length: 16 amino acids. Germline-derived CDR1 and CDR2 are SGHRS and YFSETQ. Here the CDR3 reads CASSISTGTRNTEAFF. CDR3 DNA: TGCGCCAGCAGCATATCCACAGGGACGCGGAACACTGAAGCTTTCTTT.

This clonotype has ten or more counts. The J gene is TRBJ2-1, the V gene TRBV2; D not certain. V dropped 7 bases and J dropped 7 bases, with 14 bases sitting between them. The CDR3 consists of 13 residues. Germline V lookup: CDR1 SNHLY, CDR2 FYNNEI. The CDR3 region has the DNA TGTGCCAGCACCCCTCACTCCCAGAATGAGCAGTTCTTC. This translates into CASTPHSQNEQFF.

The sample holds many counts of this clonotype. V is TRBV20-1 and J is TRBJ1-2; 7 bases match TRBD1. The CDR3 runs to 15 residues. J was trimmed by 4 bases and V by 3 bases; bases with no gene match: 11. CDR1 and CDR2 from the germline V gene are DFQATT and SNEGSKA (reference sequence). The CDR3 bases are TGCAGTGCTAGCCTTGGGGACAGAGGAATCTATGGCTACACCTTC. This encodes CSASLGDRGIYGYTF.

This clonotype appeared many times. J is TRBJ2-7 and V is TRBV6-1; 9 nucleotides line up with TRBD1. V was pared by 0 bases and J by 2 bases, with 2 bases of the junction left unmatched. The CDR3 spans 15 residues. CDR1 and CDR2 from the germline V gene are MNHNS and SASEGT. The DNA of the CDR3 is TGTGCCAGCAGTGAAGCTGGACAGGGGCCCTACGAGCAGTACTTC. This codes for CASSEAGQGPYEQYF.

The count of this clonotype is one. V usage is TRBV19 and J usage is TRBJ2-2; D might be TRBD1 (7 bases). Trimming removed 6 bases from V and 6 bases from J, with 14 bases in between. CDR1 is LNHDA, CDR2 SQIVND, per germline (reference sequence). CDR3 length equals 14 residues. The CDR3 reads CASRGARGAGELFF. For the CDR3, the DNA is TGTGCCAGTAGAGGTGCCAGGGGGGCCGGGGAGCTGTTTTTT. Supplemented by reference TRBV19 and TRBJ2-2, the full variable domain reads DGGITQSPKYLFRKEGQNVTLSCEQNLNHDAMYWYRQDPGQGLRLIYYSQIVNDFQKGDIAEGYSVSREKKESFPLTVTSAQKNPTAFYLCASRGARGAGELFFGEGSRLTVL.

This clonotype was observed many times. Here the CDR3 DNA reads TGTGCCACATACGCAGGGGGGAAGACCCAGTACTTC. Protein: CATYAGGKTQYF. The gene calls are TRBV6-1 and TRBJ2-5; D perhaps matches TRBD1 (7 bases). The germline V gene encodes CDR1 MNHNS and CDR2 SASEGT. The CDR3 extends over 12 amino acids. V shed 10 bases and J shed 6 bases, with 15 bases lying between them.

This clonotype was seen repeatedly, ten times or more. The chain combines TRBV7-2 with TRBJ2-1, with TRBD2 identical over 9 bases. The CDR3 is made up of 16 amino acids. Germline V gene lookup returns CDR1 SGHTA and CDR2 FQGNSA. J gave up 7 bases and V 5 bases, and 12 bases lay outside the gene matches. In DNA, the CDR3 is TGTGCCAGCAGCCCGGGCGCGGGGGGGCCGCCGAATGAGCAGTTCTTC. This sequence encodes CASSPGAGGPPNEQFF.

Many counts were recorded for this clonotype. The rearrangement links TRBV11-3 to TRBJ2-1; D remains unclear. Deletions cut 4 bases from V and 5 bases from J, with 9 bases between. The CDR3 covers 13 residues. Germline V gene sequence: CDR1 SGHNT, CDR2 YENEEA. CDR3 nucleotide sequence: TGTGCCAGCAGCTCATACCGAAACAATGAGCAGTTCTTC. This sequence encodes CASSSYRNNEQFF. Filled out from reference TRBV11-3 and TRBJ2-1, the complete variable domain reads EAGVVQSPRYKIIEKKQPVAFWCNPISGHNTLYWYLQNLGQGPELLIRYENEEAVDDSQLPKDRFSAERLKGVDSTLKIQPAELGDSAVYLCASSSYRNNEQFFGPGTRLTVL.

In this sample, this clonotype turned up many times. This chain joins TRBV29-1 and TRBJ2-7; 8 bases map to TRBD1. Germline CDR1 SQVTM, CDR2 ANQGSEA. The CDR3 covers 14 residues. V lost 3 bases, J lost 2 bases, and 6 bases stayed unmatched. This CDR3 is CSVDPGQGPYEQYF. As DNA, the CDR3 is TGCAGCGTTGATCCTGGACAGGGACCCTACGAGCAGTACTTC.

This sequence joins TRBV19 and TRBJ2-7; a possible D gene is TRBD1 (5 bases). V lost 9 bases and J lost 9, with 27 bases in between. The CDR3 loop spans 15 amino acids. Germline lookup yields CDR1 LNHDA and CDR2 SQIVND (reference sequence). This CDR3 is CARPAAHQGGRVQYF. The CDR3 region has the DNA TGTGCCAGACCCGCTGCCCATCAGGGCGGTCGGGTGCAGTACTTC.

The sample holds many counts of this clonotype. The chain is built from TRBV28 and TRBJ1-3; D gene ambiguous. The CDR3 runs to 15 residues. V dropped 3 bases and J dropped 0 bases, with 9 bases sitting between them. Germline CDR1 and CDR2: MDHEN and SYDVKM. CDR3 loop: CASSFRTASGNTIYF. CDR3 nucleotides: TGTGCCAGCAGTTTTAGGACGGCCTCTGGAAACACCATATATTTT.